This TCR beta chain was retrieved from a study of T cell responses to AZD1222 COVID-19 vaccine. Broader study findings: Spike-specific TCR breadth and depth rose after two AZD1222 doses. Donors skewed white British and female; clonal diversity was possibly underestimated.

TCRdb keeps only in-frame clones here, not all; method: immunoSEQ multiplex PCR. The sample records tens of thousands of clones, around 84% being singletons. On this clone: Its antigen is not identified.

The input for sequencing was peripheral blood, taken on day 0 of AZD1222 vaccination. The clonotype was recovered from an adult in good health.

The DNA for the CDR3 is TGTGCCAGCAGTTCCTCCTCGGGTATTTACGAGCAGTACTTC. The encoded protein is CASSSSSGIYEQYF. The chain combines TRBV27 with TRBJ2-7; D is undetermined. Trimming shortened V by 4 bases and J by 4 bases, and 14 bases separated the two germline ends. CDR3 length equals 14 residues. The germline CDR1 and CDR2 sequences are MNHEY and SMNVEV (reference sequence).